This is a list of T cell receptor beta chains from one sample in a study of blood T cell repertoires in COVID-19. Profiling relied on immunoSEQ multiplex PCR, and the TCRdb table lists in-frame clones only, not all of them. The data show 150,000 to 200,000 clones, roughly 85% seen once. Sample: peripheral blood. All receptors derive from a human donor with acute or convalescent COVID-19. The donor label of this sample is uncertain. CDR3s include the opening cysteine and the closing phenylalanine or tryptophan. The D gene is left open where the match is weak.

D gene | J gene | V gene | CDR3 protein
NA | TRBJ1-4 | TRBV2 | CATTRQVGSNEKLFF
TRBD2 | TRBJ2-1 | TRBV3-1/TRBV3-2 | CASSQYSGGAYNEQFF
NA | TRBJ1-6 | TRBV5-1 | CASSSRGENSPLHF
NA | TRBJ1-2 | TRBV11-2 | CASSLGKGYGYTF
TRBD2 | TRBJ2-3 | TRBV27 | CASSSLLAGAADTQYF
TRBD1 | TRBJ1-3 | TRBV28 | CASRGTGSHSGNTIYF
NA | TRBJ1-3 | TRBV6-1 | CASSEGTERNTIYF
NA | TRBJ1-5 | TRBV19 | CASSPRRGSQPQHF
TRBD1 | TRBJ2-7 | TRBV28 | CASSTPGQSSYEQYF
TRBD2 | TRBJ2-3 | TRBV14 | CASGLAGGLAQYF
NA | TRBJ1-5 | TRBV5-6 | CASSFGDIWPNQPQHF
NA | TRBJ1-1 | TRBV5-5 | CASSKGQTFEAFF
NA | TRBJ1-5 | TRBV3-1/TRBV3-2 | CASSPFFGGGNQPQHF
NA | TRBJ2-7 | TRBV27 | CASSLEVGSSYEQYF
NA | TRBJ1-6 | TRBV6-2/TRBV6-3 | CASSYQGGKNSPPHF
TRBD2 | TRBJ2-3 | TRBV30 | CAWTRGASGSTDTQYF
NA | TRBJ1-2 | TRBV9 | CASSVDTGTYGYTF